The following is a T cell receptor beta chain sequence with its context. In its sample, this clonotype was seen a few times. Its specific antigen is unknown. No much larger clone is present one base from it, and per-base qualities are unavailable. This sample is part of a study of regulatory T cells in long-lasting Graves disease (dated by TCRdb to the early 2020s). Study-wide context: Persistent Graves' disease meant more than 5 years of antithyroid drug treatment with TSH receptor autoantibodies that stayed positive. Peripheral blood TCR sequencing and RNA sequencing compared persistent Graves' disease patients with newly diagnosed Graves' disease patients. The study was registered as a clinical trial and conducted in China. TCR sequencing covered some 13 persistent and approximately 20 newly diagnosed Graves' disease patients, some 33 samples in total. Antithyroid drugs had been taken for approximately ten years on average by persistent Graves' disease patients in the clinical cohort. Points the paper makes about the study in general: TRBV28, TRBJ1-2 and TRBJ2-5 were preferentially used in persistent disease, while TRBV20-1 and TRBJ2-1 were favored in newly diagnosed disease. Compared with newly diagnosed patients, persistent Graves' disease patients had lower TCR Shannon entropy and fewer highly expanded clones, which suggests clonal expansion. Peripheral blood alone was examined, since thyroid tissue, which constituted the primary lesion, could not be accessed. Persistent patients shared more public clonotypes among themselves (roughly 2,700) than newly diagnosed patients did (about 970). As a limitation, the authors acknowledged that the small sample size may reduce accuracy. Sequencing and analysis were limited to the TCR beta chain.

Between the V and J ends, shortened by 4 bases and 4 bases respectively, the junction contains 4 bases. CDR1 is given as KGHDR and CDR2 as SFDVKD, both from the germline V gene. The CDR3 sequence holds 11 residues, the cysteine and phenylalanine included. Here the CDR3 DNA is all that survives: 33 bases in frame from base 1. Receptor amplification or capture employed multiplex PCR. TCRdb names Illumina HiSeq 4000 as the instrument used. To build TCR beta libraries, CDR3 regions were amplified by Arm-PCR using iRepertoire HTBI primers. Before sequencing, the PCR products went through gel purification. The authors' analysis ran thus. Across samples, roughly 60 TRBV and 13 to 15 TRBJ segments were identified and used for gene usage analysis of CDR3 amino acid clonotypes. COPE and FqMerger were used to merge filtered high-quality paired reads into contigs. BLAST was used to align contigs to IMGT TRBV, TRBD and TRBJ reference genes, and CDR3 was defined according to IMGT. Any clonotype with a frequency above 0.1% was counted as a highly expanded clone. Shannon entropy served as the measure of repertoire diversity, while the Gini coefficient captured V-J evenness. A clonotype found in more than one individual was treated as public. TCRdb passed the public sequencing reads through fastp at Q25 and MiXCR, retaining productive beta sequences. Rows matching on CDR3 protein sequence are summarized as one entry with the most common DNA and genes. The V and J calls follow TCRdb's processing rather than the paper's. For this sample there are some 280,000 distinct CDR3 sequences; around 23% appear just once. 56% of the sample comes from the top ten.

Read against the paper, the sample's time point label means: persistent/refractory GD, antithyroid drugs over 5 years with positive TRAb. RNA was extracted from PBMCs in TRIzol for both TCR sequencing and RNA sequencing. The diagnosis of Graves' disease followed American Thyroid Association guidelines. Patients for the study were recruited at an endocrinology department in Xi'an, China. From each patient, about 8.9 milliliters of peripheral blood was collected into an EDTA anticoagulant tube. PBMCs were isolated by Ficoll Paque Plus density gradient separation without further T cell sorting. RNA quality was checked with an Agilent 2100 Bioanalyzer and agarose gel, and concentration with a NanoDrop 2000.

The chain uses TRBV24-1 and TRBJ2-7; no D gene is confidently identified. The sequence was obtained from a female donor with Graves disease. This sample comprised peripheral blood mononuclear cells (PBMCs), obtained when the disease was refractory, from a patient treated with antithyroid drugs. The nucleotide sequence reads TGTGCCACCAGTGACCTTTACGAGCAGTACTTC. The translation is CATSDLYEQYF.